This T cell receptor (beta chain) was captured by sequencing in a study of blood T cell repertoires in COVID-19. The V gene end was trimmed by 3 bases and the J gene end by 5 bases; junction bases not matched to a gene: 5. Germline-derived CDR1 and CDR2 are SGHTA and FQGNSA. CDR3 length equals 15 residues. Profiled with immunoSEQ multiplex PCR; TCRdb holds only in-frame clones, not every one. The sample yields under 150,000 clones, roughly 90% seen once. This clonotype was sampled from a man between 65 and 85 years old with active COVID-19. Sequenced material: peripheral blood. The rearrangement links TRBV7-2 to TRBJ2-1; TRBD1 aligns across 9 bases. DNA of the CDR3: TGTGCCAGCAGCTTCAGACAGGGGGTAAACAATGAGCAGTTCTTC. Translating it yields CASSFRQGVNNEQFF.